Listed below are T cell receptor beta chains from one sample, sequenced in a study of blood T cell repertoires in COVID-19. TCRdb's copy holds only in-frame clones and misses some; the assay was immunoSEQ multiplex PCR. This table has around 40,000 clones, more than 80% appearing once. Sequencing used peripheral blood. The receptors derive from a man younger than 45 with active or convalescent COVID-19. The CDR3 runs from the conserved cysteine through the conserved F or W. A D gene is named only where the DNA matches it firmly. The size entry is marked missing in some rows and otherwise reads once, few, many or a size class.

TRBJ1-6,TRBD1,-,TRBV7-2,TGTGCCAGCAGCTTAGACAGGGGAAGGTCACCCCTCCACTTT,CASSLDRGRSPLHF
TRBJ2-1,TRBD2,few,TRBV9,TGTGCCAGCAGCCCACTAGCGGAGTCGAGCTCCTACAATGAGCAGTTCTTC,CASSPLAESSSYNEQFF
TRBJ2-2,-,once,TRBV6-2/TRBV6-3,TGTGCCAGCAGTTCAGGGACCGGGGAGCTGTTTTTT,CASSSGTGELFF
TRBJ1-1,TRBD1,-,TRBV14,TGTGCCAGCAGCCCGTTTACGGGACAGTTAAACACTGAAGCTTTCTTT,CASSPFTGQLNTEAFF
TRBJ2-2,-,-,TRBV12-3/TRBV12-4,TGTGCCAGCAGTTTGATGGGAGCCGGGGAGCTGTTTTTT,CASSLMGAGELFF
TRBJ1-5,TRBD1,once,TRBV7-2,TGTGCCAGCAGCGAGTCGCTGACAGGGAGGAGCAATCAGCCCCAGCATTTT,CASSESLTGRSNQPQHF
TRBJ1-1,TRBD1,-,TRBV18,TGTGCCAGCTCACCACCGGGACAGGGCATGAACACTGAAGCTTTCTTT,CASSPPGQGMNTEAFF
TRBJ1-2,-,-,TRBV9,TGTGCCAGCAGCGGAACAGCTAACTATGGCTACACCTTC,CASSGTANYGYTF
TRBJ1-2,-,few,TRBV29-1,TGCAGCGTCATAAGGGGGAACGACTATGGCTACACCTTC,CSVIRGNDYGYTF
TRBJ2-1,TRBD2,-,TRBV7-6,TGTGCCAGCAGCCGACTAGCGGGGGCCGATCACAATGAGCAGTTCTTC,CASSRLAGADHNEQFF
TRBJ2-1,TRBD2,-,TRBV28,TGTGCCAGCAGTCCCGGACTAGCGGGAGGGCCTTATATCATCAAGGAGCAGTTCTTC,CASSPGLAGGPYIIKEQFF
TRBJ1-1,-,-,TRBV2,TGTGCCAGCTCGGTGGCCTCCCCGTCAGGCACTGAAGCTTTCTTT,CASSVASPSGTEAFF
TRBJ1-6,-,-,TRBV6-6,TGTGCCAGCATGGGGACGGGCGGGGCAAATTCACCCCTCCACTTT,CASMGTGGANSPLHF
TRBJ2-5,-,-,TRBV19,TGTGCCAGTAGTATATCAGCGCTCCAAGATGGGACCCAGTACTTC,CASSISALQDGTQYF
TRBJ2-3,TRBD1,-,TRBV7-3,TGTGCCAGCAGCTCCCGGGACAGGAGTGGCTACACAGATACGCAGTATTTT,CASSSRDRSGYTDTQYF
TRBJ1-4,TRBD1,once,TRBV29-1,TGCAGCGTTCAGACAGGGGCTAATGAAAAACTGTTTTTT,CSVQTGANEKLFF
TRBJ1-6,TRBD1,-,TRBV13,TGTGCCAGCAGCTTAGGGGACAGGGCAGGATCACCCCTCCACTTT,CASSLGDRAGSPLHF
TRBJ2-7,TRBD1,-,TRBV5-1,TGCGCCAGCAGCTTGGGACAGGGCTCCTACGAGCAGTACTTC,CASSLGQGSYEQYF
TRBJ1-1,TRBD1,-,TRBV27,TGTGCCAGCAGTATTCGACGACAGGGGGCTAACACTGAAGCTTTCTTT,CASSIRRQGANTEAFF
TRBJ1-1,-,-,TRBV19,TGTGCCAGTAGTATCGGGATTACTGAAGCTTTCTTT,CASSIGITEAFF
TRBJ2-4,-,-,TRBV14,TGTGCCAGCAGCCAAGATCCAGGGGCTGGGGCCAAAAACATTCAGTACTTC,CASSQDPGAGAKNIQYF
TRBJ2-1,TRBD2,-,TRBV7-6,TGTGCCAGCAGCGAACTACTAGCGGGGATCTACAATGAGCAGTTCTTC,CASSELLAGIYNEQFF
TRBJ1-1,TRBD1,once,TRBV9,TGTGCCAGCAGCCAGGGGGTACAACAAAACACTGAAGCTTTCTTT,CASSQGVQQNTEAFF
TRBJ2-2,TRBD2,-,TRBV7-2,TGTGCCAGCAGCGCTATTCGACTAGCGATCACCGGGGAGCTGTTTTTT,CASSAIRLAITGELFF
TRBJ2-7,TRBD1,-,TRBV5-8,TGTGCCAGCAGATCGACAGGGGTAGGGGAGCAGTACTTC,CASRSTGVGEQYF
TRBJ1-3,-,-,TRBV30,TGTGCCTGGAGGCAGGGGAATTCTGGAAACACCATATATTTT,CAWRQGNSGNTIYF
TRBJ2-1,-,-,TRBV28,TGTGCCAGCAGTTTGCCGCAGGGGTACAATGAGCAGTTCTTC,CASSLPQGYNEQFF
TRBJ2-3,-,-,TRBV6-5,TGTGCCAGCAGTTACCTGGCGGGCACAGATACGCAGTATTTT,CASSYLAGTDTQYF
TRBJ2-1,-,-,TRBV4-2,TGTGCCAGCAGCCAAGAAATACTAACCAACAATGAGCAGTTCTTC,CASSQEILTNNEQFF
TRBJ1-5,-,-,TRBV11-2,TGTGCCAGCAGCCCGGGGGGGGCGGGTCAGCCCCAGCATTTT,CASSPGGAGQPQHF
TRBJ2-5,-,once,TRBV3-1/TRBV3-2,TGTGCCAGCAGCCAAGTCAGGACTAAAGAGACCCAGTACTTC,CASSQVRTKETQYF
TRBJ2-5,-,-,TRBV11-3,TGTGCCAGCAGCCGGGGTGGGGGGTTCGAGACCCAGTACTTC,CASSRGGGFETQYF
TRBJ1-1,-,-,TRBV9,TGTGCCAGCAGCGTAGAAGGGGGAGGGACTGAAGCTTTCTTT,CASSVEGGGTEAFF
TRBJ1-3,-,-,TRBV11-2,TGTGCCAGCAGCCTCACAAGAAACACCATATATTTT,CASSLTRNTIYF
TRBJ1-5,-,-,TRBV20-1,TGCACAAATCAGCCCCAGCATTTT,CTNQPQHF
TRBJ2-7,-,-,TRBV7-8,TGTGCCAGCAGCTCCGTGGGACTTACCTACGAGCAGTACTTC,CASSSVGLTYEQYF
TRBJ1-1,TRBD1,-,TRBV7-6,TGTGCCAGCAGCCCCTGGACAGGGGAGAACACTGAAGCTTTCTTT,CASSPWTGENTEAFF
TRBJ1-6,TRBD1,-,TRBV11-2,TGTGCCAGCAGCCTTCGACAGGGAAATAATTCACCCCTCCACTTT,CASSLRQGNNSPLHF
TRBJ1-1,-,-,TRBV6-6,TGTGCCAGCAGCCTACCCGTGACAGAAAACACTGAAGCTTTCTTT,CASSLPVTENTEAFF
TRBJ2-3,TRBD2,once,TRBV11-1,TGTGCCAGCAGCCGGGACTACTCTAGCACAGATACGCAGTATTTT,CASSRDYSSTDTQYF
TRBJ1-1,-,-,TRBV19,TGTGCCAGTAGTATAGCCGGTATGAACACTGAAGCTTTCTTT,CASSIAGMNTEAFF
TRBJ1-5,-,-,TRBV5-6,TGTGCCAGCAGCTTGGGGAGGGGGGGATTCTGGAGCAATCAGCCCCAGCATTTT,CASSLGRGGFWSNQPQHF